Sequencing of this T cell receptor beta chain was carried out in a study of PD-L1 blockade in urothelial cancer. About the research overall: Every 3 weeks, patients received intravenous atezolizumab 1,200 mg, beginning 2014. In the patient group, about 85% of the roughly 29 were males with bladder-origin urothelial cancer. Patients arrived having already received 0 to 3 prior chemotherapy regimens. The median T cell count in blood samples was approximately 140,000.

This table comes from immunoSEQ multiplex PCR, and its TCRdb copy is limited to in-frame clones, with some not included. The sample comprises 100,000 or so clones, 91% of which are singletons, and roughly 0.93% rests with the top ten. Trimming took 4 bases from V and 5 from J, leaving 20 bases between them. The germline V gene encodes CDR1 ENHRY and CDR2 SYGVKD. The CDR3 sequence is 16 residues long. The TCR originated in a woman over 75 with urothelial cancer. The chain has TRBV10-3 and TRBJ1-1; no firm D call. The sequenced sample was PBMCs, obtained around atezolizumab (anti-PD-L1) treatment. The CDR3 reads CAISGEGRQFRTEAFF. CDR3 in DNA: TGTGCCATCAGTGGGGAGGGCAGGCAGTTTCGAACTGAAGCTTTCTTT.